The 14 T cell receptor beta chains listed next were all sequenced from one sample in a study of blood T cell repertoires in COVID-19. Assay: immunoSEQ multiplex PCR; the TCRdb copy retains only in-frame clones and omits some. In the table there are tens of thousands of clones, around 85% of which are singletons. The material sequenced was peripheral blood. The receptors stem from a man aged 60-69 years with acute or convalescent COVID-19.

This chain connects TRBV4-2 to TRBJ1-2; D remains unclear. Germline loops: CDR1 LGHNA, CDR2 YNFKEQ. The CDR3 sequence is 16 residues long. V shed 4 bases and J shed 6 bases, with 21 bases lying between them. CDR3 sequence: CASSPYKASGADGYTF. The DNA for the CDR3 is TGTGCCAGCAGCCCTTATAAAGCCAGCGGAGCTGATGGCTACACCTTC.

This sequence joins TRBV27 and TRBJ2-1; 8 bases align to TRBD2. The CDR3 covers 15 residues. Germline V gives CDR1 MNHEY, CDR2 SMNVEV (reference sequence). After removal of 3 bases from V and 7 bases from J, the junction contained 8 bases not matched to a gene. The CDR3, as DNA: TGTGCCAGCAGTTTCCCCGGGGGGGCGTTAAATGAGCAGTTCTTC. Its protein product is CASSFPGGALNEQFF.

This clone occurred a few times. V and J are TRBV7-9 and TRBJ1-4, with D hard to call. The length of the CDR3 is 13 residues. Germline V gene sequence: CDR1 SEHNR, CDR2 FQNEAQ (reference sequence). Trimming cost V 5 bases and J 5 bases, with 9 bases left between them. CDR3 region: CASSHQENEKLFF. The CDR3 bases are TGTGCCAGCAGCCACCAGGAAAATGAAAAACTGTTTTTT.

The gene calls are TRBV7-2 and TRBJ1-5, with D possibly matching TRBD1 (6 bases). The V gene's germline CDR1 is SGHTA and CDR2 FQGNSA. The V end was cut by 1 base, the J end by 3 bases, with 13 bases between. CDR3 length: 16 amino acids. This chain's CDR3 is CASSLDTGKANQPQHF. The DNA for the CDR3 is TGTGCCAGCAGCTTAGATACAGGGAAGGCCAATCAGCCCCAGCATTTT.

This rearrangement joins TRBV6-2 or TRBV6-3 to TRBJ2-7; the D gene is possibly TRBD1 (5 bases). Germline V CDR1 and CDR2: MNHEY, SVGEGT. The germline V and J ends were trimmed by 3 bases and 3 bases, with 12 bases remaining between them. This CDR3 spans 14 amino acids. CDR3 bases: TGTGCCAGCAGTTATATGCAGGGTAGCTACGAGCAGTACTTC. The encoded protein is CASSYMQGSYEQYF.

This clone was observed a handful of times. The gene calls are TRBV30 and TRBJ1-5; 8 bases are a match to TRBD1. V trimming: 2 bases; J trimming: 0 bases; junction bases outside the gene matches: 9. Germline CDR1 is GTSNPN and CDR2 is SVGIG (reference sequence). CDR3 size: 17 residues. The CDR3, as DNA: TGTGCCTGGAGTCGGGACAGGTCAAGTTATAGCAATCAGCCCCAGCATTTT. Translation gives CAWSRDRSSYSNQPQHF.

CDR3 protein: CASSQDNRGGRELFF. In DNA, the CDR3 is TGCGCCAGCAGCCAAGATAACAGGGGGGGCCGGGAGCTGTTTTTT. The gene calls are TRBV4-3 and TRBJ2-2; tentatively, D is TRBD1 (8 bases). The ends were cut back, 0 bases at V and 9 bases at J, with 14 bases in the middle. The CDR3 sequence is 15 residues long. CDR1 and CDR2 from the germline V gene are LGHNA and YSLEER.

The chain is built from TRBV7-2 and TRBJ2-5; tentative D call: TRBD1 (6 bases). Trimming pared 5 bases from V and 5 bases from J, leaving 24 bases between. The CDR3 spans 17 residues. Germline loops: CDR1 SGHTA, CDR2 FQGNSA. The CDR3 region is CASSQGWPGQPVETQYF. The CDR3 bases are TGTGCCAGCAGCCAGGGTTGGCCTGGACAGCCGGTGGAGACCCAGTACTTC.

V gene TRBV7-2 combines with J gene TRBJ1-6; 8 bases are a match to TRBD1. The CDR3 has 15 amino acids. CDR1 SGHTA and CDR2 FQGNSA come from the germline V gene. J gave up 8 bases and V 2 bases, and 5 bases lay outside the gene matches. CDR3 coding DNA: TGTGCCAGCAGCTTACAGTCAGGGGGCCATTCACCCCTCCACTTT. Its protein product is CASSLQSGGHSPLHF.

The chain's CDR3 is CASSLRNYGYTF. DNA of the CDR3: TGTGCCAGTAGCCTACGAAACTATGGCTACACCTTC. The rearrangement uses TRBV19 and TRBJ1-2; D is undetermined. V was cut by 6 bases and J by 2 bases, with 7 bases left in between. The CDR3 sequence is 12 residues long. CDR1 and CDR2 (germline): LNHDA, SQIVND (reference sequence).

V is TRBV6-5 and J is TRBJ1-1; TRBD1 agrees at 8 bases. Germline V CDR1 and CDR2: MNHEY, SVGAGI. J was trimmed by 1 base and V by 6 bases; bases with no gene match: 4. This CDR3 is 14 amino acids long. The CDR3 protein is CASRLRGPNTEAFF. The CDR3 nucleotides are TGTGCCAGCAGACTCAGGGGGCCGAACACTGAAGCTTTCTTT.

This clone was observed a few times. CDR3 sequence (DNA): TGCGCCAGCAGCCTGGGACAGGGGCAGGGAGATACGCAGTATTTT. It is translated as CASSLGQGQGDTQYF. The chain carries TRBV5-1 and TRBJ2-3; 10 positions agree with TRBD1. The CDR3 sequence is 15 residues long. The V gene's germline CDR1 is SGHRS and CDR2 YFSETQ. The ends lost 4 bases at V and 5 bases at J; junction bases unmatched: 7.

The V and J genes are TRBV19 and TRBJ2-2, with D perhaps matching TRBD1 (5 bases). This CDR3 is 15 amino acids long. Germline CDR1 and CDR2: LNHDA and SQIVND (reference sequence). The germline V and J ends were trimmed by 2 bases and 6 bases, with 13 bases remaining between them. In nucleotides, the CDR3 is TGTGCCAGTAGTATAAGTAGGCAGGGCGCCGGGGAGCTGTTTTTT. It specifies CASSISRQGAGELFF. The full variable domain, its missing parts supplied by reference TRBV19 and TRBJ2-2, is DGGITQSPKYLFRKEGQNVTLSCEQNLNHDAMYWYRQDPGQGLRLIYYSQIVNDFQKGDIAEGYSVSREKKESFPLTVTSAQKNPTAFYLCASSISRQGAGELFFGEGSRLTVL.

The count of this clone is one. The genes are TRBV7-3 and TRBJ2-3; 8 bases map to TRBD2. This CDR3 spans 16 amino acids. The germline CDR1 and CDR2 sequences are SGHTA and FQGTGA. The junction had 3 bases not matched to a gene; V was cut back by 1 base and J by 0 bases. In nucleotides, the CDR3 is TGTGCCAGCAGCTTAAGGCGGGGGGTTAGCACAGATACGCAGTATTTT. It yields the protein CASSLRRGVSTDTQYF.